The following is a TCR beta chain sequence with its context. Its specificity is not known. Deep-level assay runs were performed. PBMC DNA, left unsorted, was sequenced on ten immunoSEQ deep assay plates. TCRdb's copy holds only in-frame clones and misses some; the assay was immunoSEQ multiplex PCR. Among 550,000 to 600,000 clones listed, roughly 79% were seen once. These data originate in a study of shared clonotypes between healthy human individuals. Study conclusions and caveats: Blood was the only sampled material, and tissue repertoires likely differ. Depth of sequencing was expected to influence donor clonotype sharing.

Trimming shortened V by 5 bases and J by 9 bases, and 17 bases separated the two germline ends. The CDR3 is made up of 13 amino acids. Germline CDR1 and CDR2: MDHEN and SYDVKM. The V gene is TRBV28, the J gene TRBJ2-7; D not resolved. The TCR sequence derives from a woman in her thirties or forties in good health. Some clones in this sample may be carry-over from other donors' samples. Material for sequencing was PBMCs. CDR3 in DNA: TGTGCCAGCAGTGGGATGGCGAGGTGGGGGCAGTACTTC. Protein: CASSGMARWGQYF. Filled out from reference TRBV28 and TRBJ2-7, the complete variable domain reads DVKVTQSSRYLVKRTGEKVFLECVQDMDHENMFWYRQDPGLGLRLIYFSYDVKMKEKGDIPEGYSVSREKKERFSLILESASTNQTSMYLCASSGMARWGQYFGPGTRLTVT.